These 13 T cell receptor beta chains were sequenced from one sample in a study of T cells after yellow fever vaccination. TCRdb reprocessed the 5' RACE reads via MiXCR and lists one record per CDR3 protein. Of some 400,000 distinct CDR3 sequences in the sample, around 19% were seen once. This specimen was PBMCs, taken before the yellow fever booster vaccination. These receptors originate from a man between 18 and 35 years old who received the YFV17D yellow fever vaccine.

The CDR3 DNA follows: TGTGCCAGCACCTATGACCGCGACACTGAAGCTTTCTTT. This codes for CASTYDRDTEAFF. The chain carries TRBV5-6 and TRBJ1-1, with D hard to call. This CDR3 is 13 amino acids long. Germline-derived CDR1 and CDR2 are SGHDT and YYEEEE. Trimming left V 6 bases short and J 3 bases short, with 12 bases between. Combining the CDR3 with reference TRBV5-6 and TRBJ1-1 gives the whole variable domain DAGVTQSPTHLIKTRGQQVTLRCSPKSGHDTVSWYQQALGQGPQFIFQYYEEEERQRGNFPDRFSGHQFPNYSSELNVNALLLGDSALYLCASTYDRDTEAFFGQGTRLTVV.

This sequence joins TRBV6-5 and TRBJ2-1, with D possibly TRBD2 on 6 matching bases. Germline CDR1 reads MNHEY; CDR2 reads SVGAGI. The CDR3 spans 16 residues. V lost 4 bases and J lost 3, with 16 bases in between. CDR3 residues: CASSFAGRKFYNEQFF. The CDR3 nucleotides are TGTGCCAGCAGTTTTGCGGGGCGTAAGTTCTACAATGAGCAGTTCTTC.

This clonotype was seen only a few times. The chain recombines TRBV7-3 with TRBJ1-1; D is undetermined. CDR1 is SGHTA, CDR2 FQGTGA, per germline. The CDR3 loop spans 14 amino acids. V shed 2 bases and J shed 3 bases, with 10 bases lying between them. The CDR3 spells CASSLEGVDTEAFF. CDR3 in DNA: TGTGCCAGCAGCTTAGAGGGAGTCGACACTGAAGCTTTCTTT. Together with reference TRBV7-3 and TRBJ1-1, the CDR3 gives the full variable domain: GAGVSQTPSNKVTEKGKYVELRCDPISGHTALYWYRQSLGQGPEFLIYFQGTGAADDSGLPNDRFFAVRPEGSVSTLKIQRTERGDSAVYLCASSLEGVDTEAFFGQGTRLTVV.

CDR3 region: CASSLNIQGNIQYF. The CDR3 bases are TGTGCCAGCAGCTTAAACATCCAGGGTAACATTCAGTACTTC. The rearrangement links TRBV7-9 to TRBJ2-4, with D maybe TRBD1 (5 bases). V was trimmed by 2 bases and J by 7 bases, leaving 12 bases between them. The CDR3 runs 14 residues. From germline, CDR1 is SEHNR and CDR2 FQNEAQ (reference sequence).

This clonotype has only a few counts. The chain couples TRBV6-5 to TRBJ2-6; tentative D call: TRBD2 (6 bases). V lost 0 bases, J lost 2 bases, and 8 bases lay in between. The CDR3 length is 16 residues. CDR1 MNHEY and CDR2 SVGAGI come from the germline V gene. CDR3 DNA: TGTGCCAGCAGTTACTCCCGGGGGACTGGGGCCAACGTCCTGACTTTC. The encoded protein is CASSYSRGTGANVLTF.

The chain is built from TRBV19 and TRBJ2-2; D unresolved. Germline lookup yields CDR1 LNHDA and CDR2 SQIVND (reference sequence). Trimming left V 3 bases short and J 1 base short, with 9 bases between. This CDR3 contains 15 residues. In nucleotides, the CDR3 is TGTGCCAGTAGTATCGATGCAGTGAACACCGGGGAGCTGTTTTTT. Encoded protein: CASSIDAVNTGELFF.

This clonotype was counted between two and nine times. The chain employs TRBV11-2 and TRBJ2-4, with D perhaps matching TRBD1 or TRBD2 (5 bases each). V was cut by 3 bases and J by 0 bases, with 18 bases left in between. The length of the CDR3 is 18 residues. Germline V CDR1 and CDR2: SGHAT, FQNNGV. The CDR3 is CASSFPDGTDLAKNIQYF. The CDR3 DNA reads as TGTGCCAGCAGCTTCCCTGATGGGACGGATCTAGCCAAAAACATTCAGTACTTC.

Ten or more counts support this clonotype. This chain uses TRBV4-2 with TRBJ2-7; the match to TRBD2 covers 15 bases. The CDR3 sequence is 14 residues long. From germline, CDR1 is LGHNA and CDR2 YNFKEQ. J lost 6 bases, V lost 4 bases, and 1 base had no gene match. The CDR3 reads CASSPGLAGGEQYF. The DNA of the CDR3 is TGTGCCAGCAGCCCGGGACTAGCGGGGGGCGAGCAGTACTTC.

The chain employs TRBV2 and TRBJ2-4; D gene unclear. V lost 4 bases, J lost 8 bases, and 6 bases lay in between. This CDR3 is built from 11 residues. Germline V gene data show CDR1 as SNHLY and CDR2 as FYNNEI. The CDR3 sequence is CASSVEDIQYF. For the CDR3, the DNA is TGTGCCAGCAGTGTCGAAGACATTCAGTACTTC.

The CDR3 DNA reads as TGTGCCAGCAGTGGGCACAGGGGGACTGAAGCTTTCTTT. It yields the protein CASSGHRGTEAFF. The chain is built from TRBV25-1 and TRBJ1-1, with TRBD1 identical over 8 bases. The V and J ends lost 4 bases and 5 bases, in that order; junction bases with no gene match: 3. Per germline, CDR1 MGHDK and CDR2 SYGVNS. This CDR3 has 13 residues.

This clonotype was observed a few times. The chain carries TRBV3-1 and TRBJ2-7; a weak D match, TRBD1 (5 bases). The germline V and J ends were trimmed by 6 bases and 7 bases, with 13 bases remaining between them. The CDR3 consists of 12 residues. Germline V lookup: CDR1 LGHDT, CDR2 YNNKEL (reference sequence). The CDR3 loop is CASSPMGQEQYF. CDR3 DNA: TGTGCCAGCAGTCCCATGGGGCAGGAGCAGTACTTC.

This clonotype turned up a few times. The CDR3 here is CSVGGRLCEQYV. The DNA of the CDR3 is TGCAGCGTTGGTGGTAGGTTATGCGAGCAGTACGTC. The gene calls are TRBV29-1 and TRBJ2-7; D is unresolved. There are 12 residues in the CDR3. Trimming took off 4 bases at V and 6 bases at J, with 13 bases between the two ends. The germline gives CDR1 SQVTM, CDR2 ANQGSEA.

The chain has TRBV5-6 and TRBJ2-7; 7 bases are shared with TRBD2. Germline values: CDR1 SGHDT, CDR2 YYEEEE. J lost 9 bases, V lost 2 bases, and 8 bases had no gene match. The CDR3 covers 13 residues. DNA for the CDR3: TGTGCCAGCAGCTTTGGGGGGGTGGATAGGCAGTACTTC. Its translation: CASSFGGVDRQYF.